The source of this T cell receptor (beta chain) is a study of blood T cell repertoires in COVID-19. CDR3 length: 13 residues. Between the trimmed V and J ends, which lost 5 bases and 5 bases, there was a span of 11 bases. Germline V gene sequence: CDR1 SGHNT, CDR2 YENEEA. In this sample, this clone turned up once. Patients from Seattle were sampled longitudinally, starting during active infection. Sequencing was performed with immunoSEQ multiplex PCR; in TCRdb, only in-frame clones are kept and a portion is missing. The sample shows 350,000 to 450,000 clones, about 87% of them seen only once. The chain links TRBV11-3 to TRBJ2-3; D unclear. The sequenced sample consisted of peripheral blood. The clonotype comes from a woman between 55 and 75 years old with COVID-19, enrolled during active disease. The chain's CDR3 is CASSGRTGDTQYF. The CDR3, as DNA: TGTGCCAGCAGCGGCCGCACGGGAGATACGCAGTATTTT.